These 2 T cell receptor beta chains were all obtained from the same sample, sequenced in a study of blood T cell repertoires in COVID-19. TCRdb's copy holds only in-frame clones and misses some; the assay was immunoSEQ multiplex PCR. The data show about 110,000 clones, with approximately 87% seen just once and 6% to 7% held by the top ten. Source material: peripheral blood. The receptors shown here come from a woman between 50 and 59 years old with acute or convalescent COVID-19.

The chain is built from TRBV4-1 and TRBJ1-5; D is uncertain. The CDR3 runs 14 residues. Germline-derived CDR1 and CDR2 are MGHRA and YSYEKL. V shed 0 bases and J shed 2 bases, with 5 bases lying between them. Here the CDR3 DNA reads TGCGCCAGCAGCCAAGATGAGGGCAATCAGCCCCAGCATTTT. Translation: CASSQDEGNQPQHF.

The chain is built from TRBV2 and TRBJ2-1, with 10 bases lining up with TRBD2. The V and J ends lost 10 bases and 7 bases, in that order; junction bases with no gene match: 10. The CDR3 spans 14 residues. The germline V gene has CDR1 SNHLY and CDR2 FYNNEI. The CDR3 sequence is CATAGLARGNEQFF. CDR3 in DNA: TGTGCCACCGCGGGACTAGCGAGAGGGAATGAGCAGTTCTTC.